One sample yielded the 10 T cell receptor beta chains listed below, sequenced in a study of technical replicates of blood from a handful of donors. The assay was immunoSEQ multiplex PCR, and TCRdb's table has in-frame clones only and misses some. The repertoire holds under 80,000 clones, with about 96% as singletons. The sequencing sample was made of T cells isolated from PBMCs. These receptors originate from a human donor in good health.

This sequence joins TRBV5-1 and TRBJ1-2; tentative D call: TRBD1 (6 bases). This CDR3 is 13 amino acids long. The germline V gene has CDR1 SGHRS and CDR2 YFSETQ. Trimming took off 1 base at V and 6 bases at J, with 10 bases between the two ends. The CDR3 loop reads CASSLPGANGYTF. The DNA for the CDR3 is TGCGCCAGCAGCTTGCCAGGGGCTAATGGCTACACCTTC.

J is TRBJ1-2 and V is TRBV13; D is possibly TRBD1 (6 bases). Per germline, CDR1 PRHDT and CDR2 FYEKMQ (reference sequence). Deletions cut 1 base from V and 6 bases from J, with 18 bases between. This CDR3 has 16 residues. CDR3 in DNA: TGTGCCAGCAGCTTAGAGGGGACACGGAGATATGATGGCTACACCTTC. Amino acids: CASSLEGTRRYDGYTF.

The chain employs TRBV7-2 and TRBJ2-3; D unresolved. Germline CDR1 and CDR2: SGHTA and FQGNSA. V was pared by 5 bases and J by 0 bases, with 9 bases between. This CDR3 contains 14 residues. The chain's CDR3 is CASSTRVSTDTQYF. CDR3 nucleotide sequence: TGTGCCAGCAGCACCCGGGTTAGCACAGATACGCAGTATTTT. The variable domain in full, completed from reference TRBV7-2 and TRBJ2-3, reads GAGVSQSPSNKVTEKGKDVELRCDPISGHTALYWYRQSLGQGLEFLIYFQGNSAPDKSGLPSDRFSAERTGGSVSTLTIQRTQQEDSAVYLCASSTRVSTDTQYFGPGTRLTVL.

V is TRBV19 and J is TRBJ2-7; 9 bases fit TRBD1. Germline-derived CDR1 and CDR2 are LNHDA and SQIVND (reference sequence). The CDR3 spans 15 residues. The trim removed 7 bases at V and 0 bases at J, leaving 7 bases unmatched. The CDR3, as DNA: TGTGCCAGTACCACGGGACAGGGACCCTCCTACGAGCAGTACTTC. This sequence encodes CASTTGQGPSYEQYF.

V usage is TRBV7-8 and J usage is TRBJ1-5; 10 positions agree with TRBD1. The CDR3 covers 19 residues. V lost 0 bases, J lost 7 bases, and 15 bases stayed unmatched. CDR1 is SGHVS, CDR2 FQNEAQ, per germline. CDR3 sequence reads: CASSLAFSRWDRGGQPQHF. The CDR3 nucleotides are TGTGCCAGCAGCTTAGCTTTTTCGCGTTGGGACAGGGGAGGACAGCCCCAGCATTTT.

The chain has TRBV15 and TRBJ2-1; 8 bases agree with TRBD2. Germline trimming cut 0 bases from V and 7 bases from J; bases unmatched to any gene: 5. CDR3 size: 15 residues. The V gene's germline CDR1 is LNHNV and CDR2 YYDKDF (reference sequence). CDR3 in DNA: TGTGCCACCAGCAGAGATCCGGGGGGGCGAAATGAGCAGTTCTTC. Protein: CATSRDPGGRNEQFF.

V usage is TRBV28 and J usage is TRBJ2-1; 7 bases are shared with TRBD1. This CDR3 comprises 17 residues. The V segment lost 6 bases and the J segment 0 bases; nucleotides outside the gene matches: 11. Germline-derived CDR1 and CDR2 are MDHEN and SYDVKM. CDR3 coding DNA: TGTGCCAGCAGCACCCGGACAGGTCGGAGCTCCTACAATGAGCAGTTCTTC. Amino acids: CASSTRTGRSSYNEQFF.

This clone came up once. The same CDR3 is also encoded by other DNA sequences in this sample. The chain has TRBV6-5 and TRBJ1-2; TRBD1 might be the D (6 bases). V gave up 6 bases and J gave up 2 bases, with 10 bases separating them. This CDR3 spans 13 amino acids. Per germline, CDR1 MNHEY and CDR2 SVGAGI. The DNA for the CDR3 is TGTGCCAGCAGCTTTACAGGGAACTATGGCTACACCTTC. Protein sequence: CASSFTGNYGYTF.

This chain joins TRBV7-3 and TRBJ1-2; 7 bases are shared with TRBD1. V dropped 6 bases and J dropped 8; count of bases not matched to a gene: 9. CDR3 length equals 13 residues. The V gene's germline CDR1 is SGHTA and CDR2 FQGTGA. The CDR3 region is CASRYPGTDGYTF. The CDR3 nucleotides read TGTGCCAGCAGATACCCCGGGACAGACGGCTACACCTTC.

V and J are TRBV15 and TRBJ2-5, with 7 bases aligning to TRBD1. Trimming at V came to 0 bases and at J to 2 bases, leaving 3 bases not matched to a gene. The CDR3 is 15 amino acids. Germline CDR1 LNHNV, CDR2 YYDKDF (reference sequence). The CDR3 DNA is TGTGCCACCAGCAGAGATGAGGGACAGCAAGAGACCCAGTACTTC. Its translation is CATSRDEGQQETQYF.